A selection of T cell receptor beta chains follows, all from one sample in a study of graft-versus-host responses after intestinal transplantation. Sequencing was performed with immunoSEQ multiplex PCR; in TCRdb, only in-frame clones are kept and a portion is missing. The table records roughly 99,000 clones, roughly 82% of them present only once. Sequencing was performed on PBMCs, taken 255 days after intestinal transplant. Source of these receptors: a human patient who received an intestinal transplant, so some T cells may come from the graft donor. CDR3s include the opening cysteine and the closing phenylalanine or tryptophan. A D gene is named only where the DNA matches it firmly. Clone size, where shown, is once, few, many, or a class for clones that have expanded.

.,TRBJ1-3,13,TRBD1,TRBV28,CASRRTGRNTIYF,TGTGCCAGCAGGCGGACAGGGCGAAACACCATATATTTT
.,TRBJ1-5,15,TRBD1,TRBV28,CASSFRGGSNQPQHF,TGTGCCAGCAGTTTCAGGGGGGGTAGCAATCAGCCCCAGCATTTT
.,TRBJ1-1,14,TRBD1,TRBV6-6,CASSLGQLNTEAFF,TGTGCCAGCAGTTTGGGACAGCTGAACACTGAAGCTTTCTTT
.,TRBJ1-2,15,.,TRBV6-5,CASRSGDNRYYGYTF,TGTGCCAGCAGGTCCGGGGACAACCGCTACTATGGCTACACCTTC
.,TRBJ2-5,16,TRBD2,TRBV10-1,CASSESLAGGRETQYF,TGCGCCAGCAGTGAGTCGCTAGCGGGGGGGAGAGAGACCCAGTACTTC
.,TRBJ2-1,16,TRBD2,TRBV9,CASSVGSGLATNEQFF,TGTGCCAGCAGCGTTGGCTCAGGACTAGCGACCAATGAGCAGTTCTTC
.,TRBJ1-2,12,.,TRBV7-2,CASALRGYGYTF,TGTGCCAGCGCTCTCCGAGGCTATGGCTACACCTTC
.,TRBJ2-3,14,.,TRBV4-2,CASSQERARDTQYF,TGTGCCAGCAGCCAAGAGAGGGCCCGGGATACGCAGTATTTT
.,TRBJ2-5,17,TRBD2,TRBV5-1,CASSPKLAGALQETQYF,TGCGCCAGCAGCCCGAAACTAGCGGGGGCCCTCCAAGAGACCCAGTACTTC
once,TRBJ2-1,16,TRBD2,TRBV7-9,CASSLGAASGDNEQFF,TGTGCCAGCAGCTTAGGAGCGGCTAGCGGGGACAATGAGCAGTTCTTC
.,TRBJ2-1,16,.,TRBV7-6,CASSATGGVGYNEQFF,TGTGCCAGCAGCGCAACAGGGGGGGTTGGATACAATGAGCAGTTCTTC
.,TRBJ2-3,14,.,TRBV5-8,CASSFRTGTDTQYF,TGTGCCAGCAGCTTTAGAACAGGCACAGATACGCAGTATTTT
.,TRBJ1-1,14,.,TRBV11-2,CASSLYRANTEAFF,TGTGCCAGCAGCTTATACAGGGCCAACACTGAAGCTTTCTTT
.,TRBJ1-3,13,TRBD1,TRBV5-1,CASQQGVGNTIYF,TGCGCCAGCCAACAGGGGGTTGGAAACACCATATATTTT
.,TRBJ2-3,16,TRBD1,TRBV13,CASSYRQGPSTDTQYF,TGTGCCAGCAGCTACCGACAGGGTCCGAGCACAGATACGCAGTATTTT
few,TRBJ1-2,12,.,TRBV7-9,CASSQDNYGYTF,TGTGCCAGCAGCCAGGACAATTATGGCTACACCTTC
.,TRBJ2-3,16,.,TRBV11-2,CASSGRTGRGTDTQYF,TGTGCCAGCAGCGGAAGGACAGGGAGGGGGACAGATACGCAGTATTTT
.,TRBJ2-2,14,.,TRBV29-1,CSVRPGPTTGELFF,TGCAGCGTTCGCCCGGGACCTACCACCGGGGAGCTGTTTTTT
.,TRBJ1-2,13,.,TRBV5-1,CASSLQGPDGYTF,TGCGCCAGCAGCTTACAGGGACCTGATGGCTACACCTTC
.,TRBJ2-1,19,TRBD2,TRBV27,CASSLFGIPGGLSYNEQFF,TGTGCCAGCAGTTTATTTGGGATACCGGGGGGGCTATCCTACAATGAGCAGTTCTTC
few,TRBJ1-2,11,.,TRBV28,CGAYEDYGYTF,TGTGGGGCGTACGAAGACTATGGCTACACCTTC
.,TRBJ2-1,15,TRBD1,TRBV10-2,CASRFTGQGWNEQFF,TGCGCCAGCAGATTCACGGGACAGGGGTGGAATGAGCAGTTCTTC
once,TRBJ2-7,15,TRBD2,TRBV9,CASSVEPGGYYEQYF,TGTGCCAGCAGCGTAGAACCGGGGGGTTACTACGAGCAGTACTTC
.,TRBJ2-3,15,TRBD2,TRBV9,CASSHSGSGTDTQYF,TGTGCCAGCAGCCATAGCGGGAGTGGCACAGATACGCAGTATTTT
once,TRBJ2-5,17,TRBD1,TRBV18,CASSPLGQEPRRETQYF,TGTGCCAGCTCACCACTGGGACAGGAACCCCGGCGAGAGACCCAGTACTTC
.,TRBJ2-3,12,TRBD2,TRBV11-2,CGGGNYTDTQYF,TGTGGCGGGGGAAACTACACAGATACGCAGTATTTT
.,TRBJ2-4,16,TRBD2,TRBV13,CASSYTSGGEKNIQYF,TGTGCCAGCAGCTATACTAGCGGGGGGGAGAAAAACATTCAGTACTTC
.,TRBJ1-4,12,.,TRBV29-1,CSVRQTNEKLFF,TGCAGCGTTCGACAGACTAATGAAAAACTGTTTTTT
.,TRBJ2-2,16,TRBD1,TRBV11-2,CASSLMVDRATGELFF,TGTGCCAGCAGCTTAATGGTGGACAGGGCCACCGGGGAGCTGTTTTTT
.,TRBJ1-1,12,.,TRBV28,CASSQMGTEAFF,TGTGCCAGCAGCCAGATGGGCACTGAAGCTTTCTTT
.,TRBJ2-2,14,.,TRBV6-1,CASIWGTLTGELFF,TGTGCCAGCATCTGGGGGACTCTCACCGGGGAGCTGTTTTTT
.,TRBJ2-7,13,TRBD2,TRBV4-1,CASKWLAGDEQYF,TGCGCCAGCAAGTGGCTAGCGGGAGACGAGCAGTACTTC
.,TRBJ1-2,13,.,TRBV28,CASSPQGHYGYTF,TGTGCCAGCAGTCCCCAGGGACATTATGGCTACACCTTC
.,TRBJ1-3,16,.,TRBV15,CATSRGGTGSGNTIYF,TGTGCCACCAGCAGAGGGGGCACTGGGTCTGGAAACACCATATATTTT
few,TRBJ2-5,13,.,TRBV28,CASSNPRRETQYF,TGTGCCAGCAGCAACCCACGAAGGGAGACCCAGTACTTC
.,TRBJ1-3,14,.,TRBV19,CASSSLWNSYTIYF,TGTGCCAGTAGTTCTCTATGGAATAGTTACACCATATATTTT
.,TRBJ1-2,13,.,TRBV5-8,CASSLPGFGGYTF,TGTGCCAGCAGCTTGCCAGGGTTCGGGGGCTACACCTTC
once,TRBJ2-1,13,.,TRBV28,CASGSSSYNEQFF,TGTGCCAGCGGCAGCAGCTCCTACAATGAGCAGTTCTTC
.,TRBJ2-3,15,.,TRBV6-1,CASRMTPPSTDTQYF,TGTGCCAGCAGAATGACCCCTCCTAGCACAGATACGCAGTATTTT
.,TRBJ1-1,14,.,TRBV30,CAWSTGQIYGGAFF,TGTGCCTGGAGCACGGGGCAAATCTATGGAGGGGCTTTCTTT
few,TRBJ2-7,13,TRBD1,TRBV28,CASRGDSAYEQYF,TGTGCCAGCAGGGGGGACAGCGCTTACGAGCAGTACTTC